This is a list of T cell receptor beta chains from one sample in a study of blood T cell repertoires in COVID-19. The protocol was immunoSEQ multiplex PCR, while the TCRdb copy is restricted to in-frame clones and leaves out a portion. The sample contains some 40,000 clones, about 88% of which appear only once. Sequencing was done on a sample of peripheral blood. The source is a man aged 65 to 85 with active COVID-19. The CDR3 runs from the conserved cysteine through the conserved F or W. A clone size is listed for some rows: how often the clone was seen (once, few, many), or a class if it is expanded.

CDR3 protein,V gene,clone size,J gene
CSVLFPGLAGEADTQYF,TRBV29-1,NA,TRBJ2-3
CATSGKILSTDTQYF,TRBV24-1,once,TRBJ2-3
CASSVAGQDYEQYF,TRBV9,many,TRBJ2-7
CASSLVYGGRALTDTQYF,TRBV7-9,NA,TRBJ2-3
CASSFWGGEQYF,TRBV28,NA,TRBJ2-7
CASSELAGHYNEQFF,TRBV9,NA,TRBJ2-1
CASSWGQASNQPQHF,TRBV6-5,once,TRBJ1-5
CASSLDRTGGTEAFF,TRBV5-4,NA,TRBJ1-1
CASSPSYGTANTEAFF,TRBV18,NA,TRBJ1-1
CASSLVGLYSDTQYF,TRBV7-9,NA,TRBJ2-3
CASSQGGSGQATGELFF,TRBV14,NA,TRBJ2-2
CASRGFGEGLSYEQYF,TRBV27,once,TRBJ2-7
CASRRTGLSNQPQHF,TRBV7-2,NA,TRBJ1-5
CASSPRDSVLNTEAFF,TRBV9,NA,TRBJ1-1
CASSRGDTQYF,TRBV27,NA,TRBJ2-3
CASSQVDAAGGRSDTQYF,TRBV4-2,NA,TRBJ2-3
CASSPPGRGPVSTQYF,TRBV5-6,once,TRBJ2-5
CASSRAVRAAYNSPLHF,TRBV4-3,NA,TRBJ1-6
CASSLVPANRGLENEQFF,TRBV5-1,NA,TRBJ2-1
CASSPLLGNTIYF,TRBV7-8,NA,TRBJ1-3
CASSSRDRGRKAKNIQYF,TRBV14,NA,TRBJ2-4
CASSPGQAYNEQFF,TRBV4-3,NA,TRBJ2-1
CASSLDSSGNTIYF,TRBV5-1,few,TRBJ1-3
CASSPAQGGRETQYF,TRBV18,NA,TRBJ2-5
CARRTSGKGTGELFF,TRBV6-8,NA,TRBJ2-2
CASSSKLGALGSPLHF,TRBV7-9,NA,TRBJ1-6
CASSPGGPLSAEAFF,TRBV7-3,NA,TRBJ1-1
CASSPGLALSYEQYF,TRBV4-3,few,TRBJ2-7
CASSPRLAGGYEQYF,TRBV28,NA,TRBJ2-7
CASSIRGGRPYEQYF,TRBV19,NA,TRBJ2-7
CASSQEKSGGGQPQHF,TRBV4-1,NA,TRBJ1-5
CASSGPRVTGELFF,TRBV25-1,NA,TRBJ2-2
CASSLAGTVPHF,TRBV11-2,NA,TRBJ2-5
CASSITVQMNTEAFF,TRBV19,NA,TRBJ1-1
CASSQDQGLNPSTDTQYF,TRBV3-1/TRBV3-2,NA,TRBJ2-3
CASSFPDGGTKHTGELFF,TRBV7-2,NA,TRBJ2-2
CASSLVEGIETQYF,TRBV7-9,once,TRBJ2-5
CASSLLSQGQYSGANVLTF,TRBV7-9,NA,TRBJ2-6
CASSSRTGSNIQYF,TRBV5-1,NA,TRBJ2-4
CASSQAGQANYGYTF,TRBV4-3,NA,TRBJ1-2
CASREGKYSNQPQHF,TRBV4-2,NA,TRBJ1-5
CASSLIRGSYNEQFF,TRBV11-2,few,TRBJ2-1
CASTGTGNSPLHF,TRBV18,NA,TRBJ1-6